The 5 T cell receptor beta chains presented below share a single source sample, sequenced in a study of identical twins. A single record per CDR3 protein comes from TCRdb applying MiXCR to the 5' RACE reads. The data show some 660,000 distinct CDR3 sequences, with over 8.5% seen just once and 0.98% held by the top ten. Another study also made use of these data, one on yellow fever vaccine responses in identical twins.

The sequenced sample consisted of PBMCs. The source is a woman aged 18-29 years in good health.

J is TRBJ2-7 and V is TRBV20-1, with D possibly TRBD1 on 5 matching bases. Germline-derived CDR1 and CDR2 are DFQATT and SNEGSKA (reference sequence). With 8 bases removed from V and 2 bases from J, the gap between germline ends came to 13 bases. The CDR3 is 12 amino acids. CDR3 residues: CSSRRAPYEQYF. The CDR3 bases are TGCAGTTCGCGCAGGGCCCCCTACGAGCAGTACTTC.

The chain carries TRBV7-9 and TRBJ2-1; 9 bases match TRBD1. V lost 5 bases and J lost 2; bases outside the gene matches: 7. CDR1 and CDR2 from the germline V gene are SEHNR and FQNEAQ (reference sequence). The CDR3 is 16 amino acids. Here the CDR3 reads CASSHGTGHPYNEQFF. Here the CDR3 DNA reads TGTGCCAGCAGCCATGGGACAGGGCATCCCTACAATGAGCAGTTCTTC.

This sequence joins TRBV7-2 and TRBJ2-5, with TRBD2 identical over 8 bases. CDR3 length equals 15 residues. The ends lost 5 bases at V and 4 bases at J; junction bases unmatched: 9. Germline CDR1 SGHTA, CDR2 FQGNSA. This chain's CDR3 is CASSPRTSQAETQYF. The CDR3 DNA reads TGTGCCAGCAGCCCACGGACTAGCCAGGCAGAGACCCAGTACTTC.

This clonotype appeared once. The germline gene is not matched at one end of the junction; a read error may be the cause. The chain has TRBV9 and TRBJ2-1; TRBD1 matches at 8 bases. Germline CDR1 and CDR2: SGDLS and YYNGEE. There are 16 residues in the CDR3. The CDR3 nucleotides are TGTGCCAGCAGCGTCCGAACAGGGGGAGTTGGCAATGAGCAGCTCTTC. Amino acid sequence: CASSVRTGGVGNEQLF.

This clonotype was counted between two and nine times. The rearrangement uses TRBV7-9 and TRBJ2-1; 8 bases map to TRBD1. This CDR3 region has 16 residues. V gave up 2 bases and J gave up 8 bases; unmatched junction bases: 11. Germline CDR1 and CDR2: SEHNR and FQNEAQ (reference sequence). The CDR3 DNA sequence: TGTGCCAGCAGCTTATCCCGGCAGGGGGCTCTGGATGAGCAGTTCTTC. This sequence encodes CASSLSRQGALDEQFF.